This T cell receptor beta chain emerged from a study of blood T cell repertoires in COVID-19. For the study at large: The study drew acute and convalescent COVID-19 samples from the United States, Italy and Spain.

V lost 2 bases and J lost 6; bases outside the gene matches: 3. The CDR3 length is 13 residues. Looked up from germline, CDR1 is SGHNT and CDR2 is YYREEE (reference sequence). Assay: immunoSEQ multiplex PCR; the TCRdb copy retains only in-frame clones and omits some. The table has roughly 250,000 clones, 88% seen once. Cohorts were assigned according to the clinical history that participants reported. The study counted Cohort 3 donors as recovered given two negative PCRs, clearance, or symptom resolution. This clonotype was sampled from a woman aged 45-65 years who had recovered from COVID-19. The sample was PBMCs or T cells enriched from blood (not recorded which). This rearrangement joins TRBV5-4 to TRBJ2-7; TRBD2 agrees at 9 bases. CDR3 in DNA: TGTGCCAGCAGCTTAGCGGGGGGCTCCGAGCAGTACTTC. Protein: CASSLAGGSEQYF.